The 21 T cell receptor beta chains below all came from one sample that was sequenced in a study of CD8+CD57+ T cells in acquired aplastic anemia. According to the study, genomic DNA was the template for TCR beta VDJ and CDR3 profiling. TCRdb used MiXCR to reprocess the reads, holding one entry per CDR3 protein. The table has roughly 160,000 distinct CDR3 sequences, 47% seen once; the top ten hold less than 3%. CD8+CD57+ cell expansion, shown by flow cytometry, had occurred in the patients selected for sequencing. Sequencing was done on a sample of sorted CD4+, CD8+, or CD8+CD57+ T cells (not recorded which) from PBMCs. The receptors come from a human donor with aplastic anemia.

The CDR3 region is CASSLVQGTYNEQFF. For the CDR3, the DNA is TGTGCCAGCAGCTTAGTCCAGGGGACCTACAATGAGCAGTTCTTC. V and J are TRBV11-2 and TRBJ2-1; D possibly corresponds to TRBD1 (6 bases). Deletions cut 1 base from V and 2 bases from J, with 9 bases between. Germline CDR1 and CDR2: SGHAT and FQNNGV. This CDR3 is 15 amino acids long.

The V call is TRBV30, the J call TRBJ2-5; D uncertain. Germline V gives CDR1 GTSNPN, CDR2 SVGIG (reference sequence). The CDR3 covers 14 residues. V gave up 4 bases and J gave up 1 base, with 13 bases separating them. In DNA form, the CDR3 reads TGTGCCTGGACCCCTAATGTTGTCCAAGAGACCCAGTACTTC. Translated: CAWTPNVVQETQYF.

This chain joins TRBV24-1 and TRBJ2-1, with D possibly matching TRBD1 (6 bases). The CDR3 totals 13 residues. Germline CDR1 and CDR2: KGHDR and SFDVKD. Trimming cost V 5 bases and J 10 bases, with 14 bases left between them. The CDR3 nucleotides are TGTGCCACCAGTGCAGGACAGTCCTACGAGCAGTTCTTC. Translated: CATSAGQSYEQFF.

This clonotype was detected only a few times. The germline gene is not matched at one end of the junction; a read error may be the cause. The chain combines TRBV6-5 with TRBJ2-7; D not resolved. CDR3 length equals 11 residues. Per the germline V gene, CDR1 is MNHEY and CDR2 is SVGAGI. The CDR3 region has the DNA TGTGCCAGCAGTTCCGGGTACGATCAGTACTTC. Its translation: CASSSGYDQYF.

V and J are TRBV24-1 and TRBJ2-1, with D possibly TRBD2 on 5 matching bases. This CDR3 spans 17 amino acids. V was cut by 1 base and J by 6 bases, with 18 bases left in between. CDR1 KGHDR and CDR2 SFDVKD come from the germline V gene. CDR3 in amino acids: CATSDFGSARGSNEQFF. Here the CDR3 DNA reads TGTGCCACCAGTGATTTTGGGTCTGCCCGGGGTTCCAATGAGCAGTTCTTC.

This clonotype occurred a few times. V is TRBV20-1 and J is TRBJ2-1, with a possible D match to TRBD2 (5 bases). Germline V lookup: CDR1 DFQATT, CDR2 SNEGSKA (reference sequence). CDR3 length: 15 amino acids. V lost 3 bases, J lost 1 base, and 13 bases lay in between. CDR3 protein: CSARPSGLSYNEQFF. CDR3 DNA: TGCAGTGCTAGGCCCAGCGGTTTGTCCTACAATGAGCAGTTCTTC.

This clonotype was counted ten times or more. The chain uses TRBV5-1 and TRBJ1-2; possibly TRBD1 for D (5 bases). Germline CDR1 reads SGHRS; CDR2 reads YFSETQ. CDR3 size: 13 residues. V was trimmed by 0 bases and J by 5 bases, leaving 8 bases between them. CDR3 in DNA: TGCGCCAGCAGCTTGGAATCAGGGTATGGCTACACCTTC. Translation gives CASSLESGYGYTF.

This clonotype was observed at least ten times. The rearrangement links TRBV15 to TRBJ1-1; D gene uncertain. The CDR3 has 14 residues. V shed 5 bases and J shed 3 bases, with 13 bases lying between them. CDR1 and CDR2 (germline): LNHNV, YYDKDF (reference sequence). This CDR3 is CATSLTRSDTEAFF. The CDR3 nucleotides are TGTGCCACCAGCCTGACTCGAAGCGACACTGAAGCTTTCTTT.

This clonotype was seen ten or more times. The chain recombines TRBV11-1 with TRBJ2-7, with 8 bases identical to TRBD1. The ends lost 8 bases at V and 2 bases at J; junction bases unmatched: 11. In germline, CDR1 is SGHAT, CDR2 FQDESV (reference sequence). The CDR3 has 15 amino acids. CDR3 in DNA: TGTGCCAGCGCCCCGACCGGGACAGGAGCCTACGAGCAGTACTTC. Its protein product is CASAPTGTGAYEQYF. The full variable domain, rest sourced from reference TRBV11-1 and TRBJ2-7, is EAEVAQSPRYKITEKSQAVAFWCDPISGHATLYWYRQILGQGPELLVQFQDESVVDDSQLPKDRFSAERLKGVDSTLKIQPAELGDSAMYLCASAPTGTGAYEQYFGPGTRLTVT.

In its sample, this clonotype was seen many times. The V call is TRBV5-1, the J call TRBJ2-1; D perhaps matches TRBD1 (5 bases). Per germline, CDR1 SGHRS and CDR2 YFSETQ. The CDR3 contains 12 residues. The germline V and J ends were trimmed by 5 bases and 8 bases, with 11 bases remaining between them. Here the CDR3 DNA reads TGCGCCAGCAGAGGGGTTGGGGATGAGCAGTTCTTC. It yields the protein CASRGVGDEQFF.

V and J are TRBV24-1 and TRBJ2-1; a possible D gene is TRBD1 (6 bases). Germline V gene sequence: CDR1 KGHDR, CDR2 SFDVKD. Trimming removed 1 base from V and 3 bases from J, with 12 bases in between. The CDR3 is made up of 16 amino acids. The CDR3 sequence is CATSDFREQGYNEQFF. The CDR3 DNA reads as TGTGCCACCAGTGATTTTCGGGAACAGGGCTACAATGAGCAGTTCTTC.

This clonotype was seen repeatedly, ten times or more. CDR3 nucleotide sequence: TGTGCCAGCAGCTTATCCTCCTACAATGAGCAGTTCTTC. This codes for CASSLSSYNEQFF. The gene calls are TRBV7-3 and TRBJ2-1, with unresolved D. Germline V gene sequence: CDR1 SGHTA, CDR2 FQGTGA. CDR3 size: 13 residues. The ends were cut back, 2 bases at V and 0 bases at J, with 2 bases in the middle.

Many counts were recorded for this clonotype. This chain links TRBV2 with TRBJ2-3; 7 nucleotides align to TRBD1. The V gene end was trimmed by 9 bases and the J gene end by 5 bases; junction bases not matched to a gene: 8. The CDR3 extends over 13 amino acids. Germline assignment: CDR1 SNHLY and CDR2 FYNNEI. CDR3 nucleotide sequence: TGTGCCAGTACCCGGGACAGAGAAGATACGCAGTATTTT. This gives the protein CASTRDREDTQYF.

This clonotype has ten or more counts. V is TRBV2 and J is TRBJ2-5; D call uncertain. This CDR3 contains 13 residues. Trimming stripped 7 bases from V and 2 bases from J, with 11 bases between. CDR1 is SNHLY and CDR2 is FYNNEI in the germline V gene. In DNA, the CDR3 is TGTGCCAGCACCCCTCAAGCTCAAGAGACCCAGTACTTC. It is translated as CASTPQAQETQYF. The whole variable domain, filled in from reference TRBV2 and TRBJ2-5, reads EPEVTQTPSHQVTQMGQEVILRCVPISNHLYFYWYRQILGQKVEFLVSFYNNEISEKSEIFDDQFSVERPDGSNFTLKIRSTKLEDSAMYFCASTPQAQETQYFGPGTRLLVL.

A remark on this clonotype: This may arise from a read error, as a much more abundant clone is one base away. CDR3 DNA: TGTGCCAGCAGCCAAGAGGGGGTCCACGGGCAGTACTTC. It yields the protein CASSQEGVHGQYF. This chain links TRBV3-1 with TRBJ2-7; D could derive from TRBD1 or TRBD2 (5 bases each). CDR3 length: 13 amino acids. Germline assignment: CDR1 LGHDT and CDR2 YNNKEL (reference sequence). The ends were cut back, 0 bases at V and 9 bases at J, with 12 bases in the middle.

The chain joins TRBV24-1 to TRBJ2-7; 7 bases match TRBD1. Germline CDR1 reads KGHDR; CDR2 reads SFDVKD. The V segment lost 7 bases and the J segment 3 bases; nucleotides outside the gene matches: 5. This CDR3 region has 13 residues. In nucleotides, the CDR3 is TGTGCCACCAGGGCAGGGGGAATCTACGAGCAGTACTTC. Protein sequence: CATRAGGIYEQYF.

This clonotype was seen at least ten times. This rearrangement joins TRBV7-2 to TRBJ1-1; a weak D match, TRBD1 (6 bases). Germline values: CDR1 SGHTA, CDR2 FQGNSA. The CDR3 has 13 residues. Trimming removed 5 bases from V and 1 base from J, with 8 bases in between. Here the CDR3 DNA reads TGTGCCAGCAGCCGGGACAAGAACACTGAAGCTTTCTTT. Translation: CASSRDKNTEAFF.

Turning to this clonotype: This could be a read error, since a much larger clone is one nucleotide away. The DNA of the CDR3 is TGTGCCAGCAGCTTACCGCTCGGGGGATGGGCGACAGGTACGCAGTATTTT. It yields the protein CASSLPLGGWATGTQYF. The rearrangement uses TRBV11-1 and TRBJ2-3, with D possibly being TRBD1 or TRBD2 (6 bases each). CDR3 size: 17 residues. Germline CDR1 SGHAT, CDR2 FQDESV (reference sequence). Full variable domain (missing parts from reference TRBV11-1 and TRBJ2-3): EAEVAQSPRYKITEKSQAVAFWCDPISGHATLYWYRQILGQGPELLVQFQDESVVDDSQLPKDRFSAERLKGVDSTLKIQPAELGDSAMYLCASSLPLGGWATGTQYFGPGTRLTVL.

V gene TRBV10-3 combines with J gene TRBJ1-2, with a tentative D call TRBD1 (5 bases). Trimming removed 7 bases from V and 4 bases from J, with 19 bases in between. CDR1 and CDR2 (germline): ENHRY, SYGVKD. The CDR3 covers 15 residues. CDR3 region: CAIKGSAVDSYGYTF. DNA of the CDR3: TGTGCCATCAAAGGTTCCGCGGTAGACAGCTATGGCTACACCTTC.

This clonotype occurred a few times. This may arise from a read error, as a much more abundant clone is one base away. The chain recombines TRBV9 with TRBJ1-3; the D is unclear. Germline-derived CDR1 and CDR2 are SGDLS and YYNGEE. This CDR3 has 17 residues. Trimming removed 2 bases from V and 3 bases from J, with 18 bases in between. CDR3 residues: CASSVGTAVLSGNTIYF. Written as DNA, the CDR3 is TGTGCCAGCAGCGTGGGAACCGCGGTTTTGAGTGGAAACACCATATATTTT.

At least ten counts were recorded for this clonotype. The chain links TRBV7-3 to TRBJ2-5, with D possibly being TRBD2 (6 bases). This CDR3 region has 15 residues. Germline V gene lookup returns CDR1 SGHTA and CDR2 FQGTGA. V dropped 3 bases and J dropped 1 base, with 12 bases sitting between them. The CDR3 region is CASSFGRGPQETQYF. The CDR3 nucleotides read TGTGCCAGCAGCTTTGGGCGGGGTCCCCAAGAGACCCAGTACTTC.